The 26 T cell receptor beta chains given below trace back to one sample, sequenced in a study of vaccination and CD4 T cells after COVID-19. Cultured CD4+ T cell DNA underwent sequencing with the Oncomine TCR Beta short-read assay. TCRdb recomputed calls from the PCR reads with MiXCR, one row per CDR3 protein. This repertoire shows roughly 17,000 distinct CDR3 sequences, around 59% found once; its top ten account for less than 9.5%. These receptors' targets are unknown. Treatment defined: approximately 9-day PBMC culture with coronavirus spike peptide pools or control peptides (ViraFEST assay). The sequencing input was CD4+ T cells from blood, cultured in vitro. The source of these receptors is a human donor who had recovered from COVID-19.

The DNA for the CDR3 is TGCAGTGCTAGCCTCGGGACTAGCGGTTCCTACGAGCAGTACTTC. Translated, it gives CSASLGTSGSYEQYF. The chain is built from TRBV20-1 and TRBJ2-7, with TRBD2 matching over 11 bases. Germline CDR1 reads DFQATT; CDR2 reads SNEGSKA (reference sequence). The CDR3 is 15 amino acids. J gave up 1 base and V 3 bases, and 5 bases lay outside the gene matches.

Comments on this clonotype: This CDR3 fails to terminate in the conserved phenylalanine or tryptophan, so it likely reflects a read error. The CDR3, as DNA: TGTGCCAGCAGTTTAGGGGTTCGGGACCAAGAGACCCAGTACTTA. It translates to CASSLGVRDQETQYL. V is TRBV27 and J is TRBJ2-5; no definite D call. Trimming took 2 bases from V and 0 from J, leaving 10 bases between them. The length of the CDR3 is 15 residues. Germline values: CDR1 MNHEY, CDR2 SMNVEV (reference sequence).

The table lists this clonotype with a few counts. V is TRBV6-5 and J is TRBJ1-6, with D tentatively TRBD1 (5 bases). Germline loops: CDR1 MNHEY, CDR2 SVGAGI. This CDR3 has 15 residues. Trimming removed 4 bases at V and 5 bases at J, with 12 bases between. In DNA, the CDR3 is TGTGCCAGCAGTTTTCAAGGGGTCGATAATTCACCCCTCCACTTT. Amino acid sequence: CASSFQGVDNSPLHF.

In this sample, this clonotype turned up a few times. The chain joins TRBV6-5 to TRBJ1-5; 7 nucleotides line up with TRBD1. Trimming removed 2 bases from V and 7 bases from J; junction bases left unmatched: 5. From germline, CDR1 is MNHEY and CDR2 SVGAGI. The CDR3 totals 14 residues. This CDR3 is CASSYNRGKQPQHF. CDR3 DNA: TGTGCCAGCAGTTACAACAGGGGTAAACAGCCCCAGCATTTT.

The J gene is TRBJ1-1, the V gene TRBV6-5; D is uncertain. The V and J ends lost 2 bases and 1 base respectively, with 8 bases between them. The V gene's germline CDR1 is MNHEY and CDR2 SVGAGI. The CDR3 totals 14 residues. CDR3 protein: CASSYDTQNTEAFF. The CDR3 nucleotides read TGTGCCAGCAGTTACGACACACAGAACACTGAAGCTTTCTTT.

This chain connects TRBV20-1 to TRBJ1-5, with D hard to call. Germline V CDR1 and CDR2: DFQATT, SNEGSKA (reference sequence). There are 17 residues in the CDR3. V lost 5 bases, J lost 0 bases, and 20 bases lay in between. CDR3 coding DNA: TGCAGTGCTTCTTTGGACTCTATGGGAGCTAGCAATCAGCCCCAGCATTTT. Its protein is CSASLDSMGASNQPQHF.

This chain joins TRBV18 and TRBJ2-2, with 7 bases fitting TRBD1. The CDR3 covers 16 residues. V gave up 3 bases and J gave up 1 base; unmatched junction bases: 5. Per the germline V gene, CDR1 is KGHSH and CDR2 is LQKENI. CDR3 sequence reads: CASSPSDRRNTGELFF. CDR3 nucleotide sequence: TGTGCCAGCTCACCCTCGGACAGGCGGAACACCGGGGAGCTGTTTTTT.

This chain uses TRBV6-1 with TRBJ2-1, with 8 bases aligning to TRBD2. Germline V gene data show CDR1 as MNHNS and CDR2 as SASEGT. The CDR3 totals 14 residues. With V trimmed by 9 bases and J by 2 bases, 6 bases remained unmatched. CDR3 DNA sequence: TGTGCCAGTAAGCGGGAGCGGCCCTACAATGAGCAGTTCTTC. The encoded protein is CASKRERPYNEQFF.

This clonotype was found a few times. The chain recombines TRBV24-1 with TRBJ2-2; unclear D gene. The CDR3 is 14 residues long. With 3 bases removed from V and 3 bases from J, the gap between germline ends came to 7 bases. Per germline, CDR1 KGHDR and CDR2 SFDVKD. This CDR3 is CATSDIQHTGELFF. CDR3 DNA sequence: TGTGCCACCAGTGATATCCAGCACACCGGGGAGCTGTTTTTT.

The genes are TRBV27 and TRBJ1-1, with no clear D. The CDR3 is 12 amino acids. Germline V gene sequence: CDR1 MNHEY, CDR2 SMNVEV (reference sequence). V shed 5 bases and J shed 1 base, with 5 bases lying between them. CDR3 amino acids: CASSQPNTEAFF. CDR3 in DNA: TGTGCCAGCAGTCAGCCGAACACTGAAGCTTTCTTT.

The chain combines TRBV2 with TRBJ1-1; 7 bases fit TRBD1. CDR1 SNHLY and CDR2 FYNNEI come from the germline V gene. This CDR3 has 15 amino acids. V was pared by 6 bases and J by 4 bases, with 11 bases of the junction left unmatched. The CDR3 bases are TGTGCCAGCAGCCCCCAGGGGGGCTTGACCACTGAAGCTTTCTTT. Residues: CASSPQGGLTTEAFF.

V usage is TRBV18 and J usage is TRBJ1-1; 8 bases map to TRBD1. Germline CDR1 KGHSH, CDR2 LQKENI. The V segment lost 6 bases and the J segment 0 bases; nucleotides outside the gene matches: 15. This CDR3 contains 18 residues. The CDR3: CASSRLTGTGVLNTEAFF. The CDR3 DNA reads TGTGCCAGCTCGCGCCTGACCGGGACAGGAGTTCTGAACACTGAAGCTTTCTTT.

This chain joins TRBV30 and TRBJ2-6; 7 bases map to TRBD1. The CDR3 has 16 residues. The ends lost 5 bases at V and 3 bases at J; junction bases unmatched: 10. Germline CDR1 GTSNPN, CDR2 SVGIG (reference sequence). Here the CDR3 reads CAWEGIGQVGANVLTF. The CDR3, as DNA: TGTGCCTGGGAGGGAATTGGACAGGTTGGGGCCAACGTCCTGACTTTC.

In its sample, this clonotype was seen a few times. The chain uses TRBV2 and TRBJ1-5; no clear D gene. Germline V CDR1 and CDR2: SNHLY, FYNNEI. V lost 2 bases and J lost 4, with 12 bases in between. The CDR3 is 15 residues long. The CDR3 reads CASSESRGNNQPQHF. In DNA form, the CDR3 reads TGTGCCAGCAGTGAAAGCCGGGGTAATAATCAGCCCCAGCATTTT. Full variable domain (rest looked up from reference TRBV2 and TRBJ1-5): EPEVTQTPSHQVTQMGQEVILRCVPISNHLYFYWYRQILGQKVEFLVSFYNNEISEKSEIFDDQFSVERPDGSNFTLKIRSTKLEDSAMYFCASSESRGNNQPQHFGDGTRLSIL.

The V call is TRBV28, the J call TRBJ1-5; D is unresolved. The CDR3 has 16 residues. Germline values: CDR1 MDHEN, CDR2 SYDVKM. The V gene lost 4 bases and the J gene lost 4 bases, with 17 bases spanning the gap. The CDR3 here is CASSWSSRAPNQPQHF. The CDR3 region has the DNA TGTGCCAGCAGTTGGTCCAGTCGGGCCCCAAATCAGCCCCAGCATTTT.

This clonotype has just a few counts. The chain carries TRBV20-1 and TRBJ1-5; D unresolved. The V and J ends lost 3 bases and 4 bases respectively, with 10 bases between them. Germline lookup yields CDR1 DFQATT and CDR2 SNEGSKA (reference sequence). The CDR3 has 13 residues. CDR3 amino acids: CSASIETNQPQHF. The CDR3 DNA is TGCAGTGCTAGTATAGAGACTAATCAGCCCCAGCATTTT.

The rearrangement joins TRBV6-5 to TRBJ2-3, with 12 positions matching TRBD2. Germline CDR1 and CDR2: MNHEY and SVGAGI. V shed 0 bases, J shed 4 bases, and the junction held 14 bases outside the gene matches. This CDR3 contains 20 residues. CDR3 sequence reads: CASSYSIAPSGRGDADTQYF. The CDR3 DNA follows: TGTGCCAGCAGTTACTCGATAGCGCCTAGCGGGAGGGGCGATGCAGATACGCAGTATTTT.

This CDR3 reads CATNPSGRLSLHTGELFF. The CDR3 nucleotides are TGTGCCACCAACCCTAGCGGGAGATTGTCTTTACACACCGGGGAGCTGTTTTTT. This sequence joins TRBV6-2 or TRBV6-3 and TRBJ2-2, with TRBD2 identical over 10 bases. Losses at the gene ends were 10 bases for V and 3 bases for J; bases not matched to a gene: 17. This CDR3 has 18 amino acids. Per the germline V gene, CDR1 is MNHEY and CDR2 is SVGEGT.

A few counts support this clonotype. The gene calls are TRBV6-1 and TRBJ1-5, with no clear D. Germline CDR1 and CDR2: MNHNS and SASEGT. This CDR3 contains 14 residues. Trimming shortened V by 0 bases and J by 3 bases, and 6 bases separated the two germline ends. In DNA, the CDR3 is TGTGCCAGCAGTGAAGCCTCATACAATCAGCCCCAGCATTTT. It yields the protein CASSEASYNQPQHF.

This chain connects TRBV7-2 to TRBJ2-7; D gene uncertain. The CDR3 has 13 amino acids. Trimming cost V 7 bases and J 1 base, with 11 bases left between them. Germline CDR1 SGHTA, CDR2 FQGNSA. The DNA of the CDR3 is TGTGCCAGCACCACTTACCAGTCCTACGAGCAGTACTTC. This codes for CASTTYQSYEQYF.

This chain joins TRBV6-4 and TRBJ2-1; 8 nucleotides line up with TRBD2. V lost 0 bases, J lost 2 bases, and 0 bases stayed unmatched. CDR3 length: 15 residues. From germline, CDR1 is MRHNA and CDR2 SNTAGT. CDR3 sequence: CASSDSAGAYNEQFF. The CDR3 coding sequence is TGTGCCAGCAGTGACTCAGCGGGAGCCTACAATGAGCAGTTCTTC.

The CDR3 region has the DNA TGTGCCAGCAGCCAAGGAGCGGGAGTAGAGACCCAGTACTTC. Translating it yields CASSQGAGVETQYF. The chain links TRBV14 to TRBJ2-5; 8 positions match TRBD2. J was trimmed by 4 bases and V by 1 base; bases with no gene match: 2. The germline CDR1 and CDR2 sequences are SGHDN and FVKESK. The CDR3 is 14 residues long.

The gene calls are TRBV6-2 or TRBV6-3 and TRBJ2-5; TRBD2 matches 13 bases. Per germline, CDR1 MNHEY and CDR2 SVGEGT. V dropped 6 bases and J dropped 9; count of bases not matched to a gene: 16. The CDR3 has 17 amino acids. This chain's CDR3 is CASRLGLAGPPRGAQYF. CDR3 DNA sequence: TGTGCCAGCAGGTTGGGACTAGCGGGACCTCCTAGGGGGGCCCAGTACTTC.

There are a few counts of this clonotype. The gene calls are TRBV24-1 and TRBJ1-2; D is unresolved. In germline, CDR1 is KGHDR, CDR2 SFDVKD. V dropped 3 bases and J dropped 6 bases, with 10 bases sitting between them. CDR3 length: 13 amino acids. CDR3 sequence (DNA): TGTGCCACCAGTGATGAGGGAGGTGATGGCTACACCTTC. Protein product: CATSDEGGDGYTF.

This chain joins TRBV3-1 and TRBJ1-1; D is uncertain. Trimming pared 1 base from V and 7 bases from J, leaving 7 bases between. CDR1 is LGHDT and CDR2 is YNNKEL in the germline V gene (reference sequence). This CDR3 comprises 12 residues. CDR3 sequence: CASSQGRSEAFF. The CDR3 DNA reads TGTGCCAGCAGCCAAGGGAGGAGTGAAGCTTTCTTT.

The chain is built from TRBV19 and TRBJ2-3; 13 bases agree with TRBD2. Germline loops: CDR1 LNHDA, CDR2 SQIVND (reference sequence). The V and J ends lost 3 bases and 4 bases, in that order; junction bases with no gene match: 7. The CDR3 contains 17 residues. The CDR3 coding sequence is TGTGCCAGTAGTATTACGGGTACTAGCGGGAGGGCAGATACGCAGTATTTT. Protein sequence: CASSITGTSGRADTQYF.